The clone carrying this T cell receptor beta chain is labeled medium-sized (0.01 to 0.1%). The 5'RACE template-switching step produced TCR cDNA and added a universal primer site and UMIs. Via MiXCR, TCRdb re-called the 5' RACE reads, giving one row per CDR3 protein. The sample has a few thousand distinct CDR3 sequences, roughly 3.4% seen once. This entry belongs to a study of T cells after yellow fever vaccination. Regarding the study as a whole: Though weaker, the secondary response peaked faster, on day 5 versus 15.

V lost 5 bases, J lost 4 bases, and 7 bases lay in between. Germline CDR1 is KGHDR and CDR2 is SFDVKD. This CDR3 is 13 amino acids long. The input for sequencing was PBMCs, either bulk or a sorted T-cell subset (CD4+, CD8+, memory, or dextramer-sorted; not recorded which), taken 15 days after the yellow fever booster vaccination. The origin of this receptor is a man aged 30-40 years who received the YFV17D yellow fever vaccine. The rearrangement joins TRBV24-1 to TRBJ2-2; D call uncertain. The CDR3 region is CATSVAPTGELFF. Here the CDR3 DNA reads TGTGCCACCAGTGTAGCACCCACCGGGGAGCTGTTTTTT.